The clone carrying this TCR beta chain was counted between two and nine times. The antigen is undetermined. The data originate from a study of CD8+ T cells in alopecia areata. Study as a whole: Treated individuals took tofacitinib by mouth, 5 to 10 mg twice daily. Whole-study findings and limits: Relative to normal scalp, lesional scalp, especially alopecia totalis/universalis, showed higher clonality.

Alopecia areata patients provided lesional scalp punch biopsies and peripheral blood. Using a FACSAria, the CD4+ and CD8+ T cells were sorted from the PBMCs. RNA was isolated and reverse transcribed to cDNA, the sequencing template. Produced via immunoSEQ multiplex PCR; TCRdb's table is partial and in-frame only. Found here are 140,000 to 150,000 clones, 58% of them singletons; the top ten hold around 6.6%. The germline V and J ends were trimmed by 3 bases and 0 bases, with 11 bases remaining between them. The length of the CDR3 is 15 residues. The germline gives CDR1 SGHTA, CDR2 FQGNSA. The rearrangement uses TRBV7-2 and TRBJ2-5, with D possibly called TRBD1 or TRBD2 (7 bases each). The sample here was CD4+ T cells sorted from blood, taken at week 0. The receptor was derived from a human donor with alopecia areata. CDR3 protein: CASSFQGGYQETQYF. The CDR3 DNA reads TGTGCCAGCAGCTTTCAGGGGGGGTACCAAGAGACCCAGTACTTC.